This TCR beta chain was identified in a study of tumor-infiltrating lymphocytes in primary liver carcinoma. Study as a whole: About 3.65 to 7.13 million productive TCRbeta reads were obtained from the samples, with similar numbers across tissue types.

Starting from approximately 470 ng of total RNA, TCR beta cDNA was produced with a primer in the constant region. Researchers made the TCR beta libraries by running three nested multiplex PCR rounds with slightly modified ARM-PCR. Researchers ran the first two PCR rounds for 9 to 10 cycles each with TRBV1-TRBV30 forward primers and a C-beta reverse primer. Via MiXCR, TCRdb re-called the multiplex PCR reads, giving one row per CDR3 protein. Here the sample spans about 330,000 distinct CDR3 sequences, 65% being singletons. Both blood RNA, taken from unsorted whole blood, and germline DNA were extracted. None of the patients had received treatment, and all had chronic HBV infection. This clonotype appeared once. As the CDR3 is not closed by the conserved phenylalanine or tryptophan, this likely results from a read error. V shed 5 bases and J 5 bases; nucleotides not matched to a gene: 12. The germline V gene has CDR1 SGHAT and CDR2 FQNNGV. The CDR3 consists of 16 residues.

This chain links TRBV11-2 with TRBJ2-7, with 10 bases that match TRBD2. Sequencing was carried out using peripheral blood. This TCR came from a man aged 35-49 years with primary liver carcinoma and hepatitis B virus infection. The CDR3 loop reads CASSPLLAGDPHEQYL. The CDR3 nucleotides read TGTGCCAGCAGCCCTCTTCTAGCGGGAGATCCCCACGAGCAGTACCTC.